This record covers a single TCR beta chain. As yet, its antigen is unknown. The data belong to a study of cytomegalovirus exposure and HLA in healthy donors. Study-level results: Reports described diagnosis of cytomegalovirus status by the classifier as highly specific and sensitive. A reported reduction in N-insertions relative to the roughly 640-donor mean was seen in an Asian-associated ancestry cluster in a later analysis.

Amplification used 60 Vbeta primers and 13 Jbeta primers. Here immunoSEQ multiplex PCR was the method, and the copy in TCRdb shows in-frame clones only, minus some. Of 150,000 to 200,000 clones in the sample, around three quarters were seen once. CDR3 length: 15 residues. The V gene's germline CDR1 is SEHNR and CDR2 FQNEAQ (reference sequence). V dropped 3 bases and J dropped 2; count of bases not matched to a gene: 5. Sequencing was carried out using PBMCs. The origin of this receptor is a boy aged 5-17 years in good health and CMV-seronegative. This rearrangement joins TRBV7-9 to TRBJ2-5; 8 bases fit TRBD1. CDR3 nucleotides: TGTGCCAGCAGCTTGGGGACAGGACCTCAAGAGACCCAGTACTTC. Translated: CASSLGTGPQETQYF.